This is a list of T cell receptor beta chains from one sample in a study of cytomegalovirus exposure and HLA in healthy donors. Profiling relied on immunoSEQ multiplex PCR, and the TCRdb table lists in-frame clones only, not all of them. Of about 140,000 clones in the sample, over 80% are singletons; the top ten hold around 3.7%. Sequencing was carried out using PBMCs. These receptor sequences come from a male donor in good health and CMV-seronegative. Each CDR3 is given with its conserved first and last residue. Fields, in order: clone size, V gene, D gene, J gene, CDR3 DNA, CDR3 protein. D genes are given only for firm matches. For some rows the clone size is stated as once, few or many, or as a class when expanded; others skip it.

clone size: .; V gene: TRBV27; D gene: TRBD2; J gene: TRBJ2-7; CDR3 DNA: TGTGCCAGCAGTTTGATTAGCGGGAGAGACGACGAGCAGTACTTC; CDR3 protein: CASSLISGRDDEQYF
clone size: once; V gene: TRBV15; D gene: .; J gene: TRBJ2-7; CDR3 DNA: TGTGCCACCAGCGGGGGACTGACATACGAGCAGTACTTC; CDR3 protein: CATSGGLTYEQYF
clone size: .; V gene: TRBV4-1; D gene: .; J gene: TRBJ2-1; CDR3 DNA: TGCGCCAGCAGCCAAGATGGAAGGGGTGTGCAGTTCTTC; CDR3 protein: CASSQDGRGVQFF
clone size: .; V gene: TRBV14; D gene: .; J gene: TRBJ2-7; CDR3 DNA: TGTGCCAGCAGCCCAGGGGGAGGAACGTACGAGCAGTACTTC; CDR3 protein: CASSPGGGTYEQYF
clone size: .; V gene: TRBV7-2; D gene: .; J gene: TRBJ2-5; CDR3 DNA: TGTGCCAGCAGCTCAAATGGTGGGCCCCAAGAGACCCAGTACTTC; CDR3 protein: CASSSNGGPQETQYF
clone size: .; V gene: TRBV5-8; D gene: .; J gene: TRBJ2-4; CDR3 DNA: TGTGCCAGCAGCTTGGTTCCGGGGTTGTCGAAAAACATTCAGTACTTC; CDR3 protein: CASSLVPGLSKNIQYF
clone size: .; V gene: TRBV7-8; D gene: TRBD2; J gene: TRBJ2-1; CDR3 DNA: TGTGCCAGCAGCTTAGTAGAAGGGGCCACTAGCGGAGCCTACAATGAGCAGTTCTTC; CDR3 protein: CASSLVEGATSGAYNEQFF
clone size: .; V gene: TRBV19; D gene: TRBD2; J gene: TRBJ2-1; CDR3 DNA: TGTGCCAGTAGTGCCCTTTCTAGCGGGAGGTCTTACAATGAGCAGTTCTTC; CDR3 protein: CASSALSSGRSYNEQFF
clone size: .; V gene: TRBV6-6; D gene: TRBD2; J gene: TRBJ2-2; CDR3 DNA: TGTGCCAGCAGTCGACTAGCGGGGAACACCGGGGAGCTGTTTTTT; CDR3 protein: CASSRLAGNTGELFF
clone size: .; V gene: TRBV28; D gene: TRBD1; J gene: TRBJ1-5; CDR3 DNA: TGTGCCAGCAGTTTAGAGGGACAGCACAATCAGCCCCAGCATTTT; CDR3 protein: CASSLEGQHNQPQHF
clone size: .; V gene: TRBV5-5; D gene: TRBD1; J gene: TRBJ2-3; CDR3 DNA: TGTGCCAGCAGCTTGGGTCAGGGGGACCGCTGGGGACAGAAGCCAGATACGCAGTATTTT; CDR3 protein: CASSLGQGDRWGQKPDTQYF
clone size: .; V gene: TRBV7-6; D gene: TRBD2; J gene: TRBJ2-1; CDR3 DNA: TGTGCCAGCAGGACTAGCGGGACCTACAATGAGCAGTTCTTC; CDR3 protein: CASRTSGTYNEQFF
clone size: .; V gene: TRBV11-2; D gene: .; J gene: TRBJ1-1; CDR3 DNA: TGTGCCAGCAGCTTAGAGTATTGGCAAAATGAAGCTTTCTTT; CDR3 protein: CASSLEYWQNEAFF
clone size: .; V gene: TRBV7-9; D gene: TRBD1; J gene: TRBJ2-7; CDR3 DNA: TGTGCCAGCAGCTTAGCGGGACAGTACGAGCAGTACTTC; CDR3 protein: CASSLAGQYEQYF
clone size: .; V gene: TRBV5-1; D gene: .; J gene: TRBJ2-1; CDR3 DNA: TGCGCCAGCAGCTGGGGACTCCGCTACAATGAGCAGTTCTTC; CDR3 protein: CASSWGLRYNEQFF
clone size: once; V gene: TRBV4-3; D gene: .; J gene: TRBJ2-3; CDR3 DNA: TGCGCCAGCAGCCCAAGAGGGCATGACACAGATACGCAGTATTTT; CDR3 protein: CASSPRGHDTDTQYF
clone size: .; V gene: TRBV21-1; D gene: .; J gene: TRBJ1-4; CDR3 DNA: TGTGCCCGCAAGGACAGAGGGCATAAAGACAGGTATAATGAAAAACTGTTTTTT; CDR3 protein: CARKDRGHKDRYNEKLFF
clone size: few; V gene: TRBV6-1; D gene: .; J gene: TRBJ2-7; CDR3 DNA: TGTGCCAGCAGTGAAGACAGATCCTACGAGCAGTACTTC; CDR3 protein: CASSEDRSYEQYF
clone size: few; V gene: TRBV2; D gene: TRBD2; J gene: TRBJ2-3; CDR3 DNA: TGTGCCAGCACGAGGCAACTAGCGGGAGCTCCAGATACGCAGTATTTT; CDR3 protein: CASTRQLAGAPDTQYF
clone size: .; V gene: TRBV27; D gene: .; J gene: TRBJ1-2; CDR3 DNA: TGTGCCAGCAGTTCGCAGGGGACCTATGGCTACACCTTC; CDR3 protein: CASSSQGTYGYTF
clone size: .; V gene: TRBV18; D gene: TRBD2; J gene: TRBJ2-7; CDR3 DNA: TGTGCCAGCGCCGCTGGTGGGACTAACTCCTACGAGCAGTACTTC; CDR3 protein: CASAAGGTNSYEQYF
clone size: .; V gene: TRBV28; D gene: .; J gene: TRBJ1-2; CDR3 DNA: TGTGCCAGCAGTATCCACCCATATGGGGCAGAGTATGGCTACACCTTC; CDR3 protein: CASSIHPYGAEYGYTF
clone size: .; V gene: TRBV7-9; D gene: TRBD1; J gene: TRBJ2-7; CDR3 DNA: TGTGCCAGCAGCTTAAAGACAGGGGTGGGCTACGAGCAGTACTTC; CDR3 protein: CASSLKTGVGYEQYF
clone size: .; V gene: TRBV7-2; D gene: .; J gene: TRBJ2-5; CDR3 DNA: TGTGCCAGCAGCCTTAGCAGTTACCAAGAGACCCAGTACTTC; CDR3 protein: CASSLSSYQETQYF
clone size: .; V gene: TRBV19; D gene: TRBD1; J gene: TRBJ1-1; CDR3 DNA: TGTGCCAGTACCCTTGGGACAGGGCGGTGGGACACTGAAGCTTTCTTT; CDR3 protein: CASTLGTGRWDTEAFF
clone size: once; V gene: TRBV5-4; D gene: TRBD2; J gene: TRBJ2-7; CDR3 DNA: TGTGCCAGCAGCTTTAAGAGACTAGCGGGAGAATACGAGCAGTACTTC; CDR3 protein: CASSFKRLAGEYEQYF
clone size: .; V gene: TRBV27; D gene: TRBD2; J gene: TRBJ2-7; CDR3 DNA: TGTGCCAGCAGTTTATCGGCTAGCGGGGGATCGGGCGAGCAGCACTTC; CDR3 protein: CASSLSASGGSGEQHF
clone size: once; V gene: TRBV7-3; D gene: .; J gene: TRBJ2-7; CDR3 DNA: TGTGCCAGCAGCCTGGACGGGAGCTCCTACGAGCAGTACTTC; CDR3 protein: CASSLDGSSYEQYF
clone size: .; V gene: TRBV6-4; D gene: .; J gene: TRBJ1-2; CDR3 DNA: TGTGCCAGCAGTGACGGGCCCCTCACCACCCAGCCTATTCAAGGCTACACCTTC; CDR3 protein: CASSDGPLTTQPIQGYTF
clone size: once; V gene: TRBV30; D gene: TRBD2; J gene: TRBJ2-7; CDR3 DNA: TGTGCCTGGAGTCTGCTAGCGGGAGGTTACGGGGAGCAGTACTTC; CDR3 protein: CAWSLLAGGYGEQYF
clone size: once; V gene: TRBV5-5; D gene: .; J gene: TRBJ2-7; CDR3 DNA: TGTGCCAGCAGCTTGGTTGGTGACAGATACGAGCAGTACTTC; CDR3 protein: CASSLVGDRYEQYF
clone size: .; V gene: TRBV11-2; D gene: .; J gene: TRBJ2-7; CDR3 DNA: TGTGCCAGCATAGGGGGTGACAGCTACGAGCAGTACTTC; CDR3 protein: CASIGGDSYEQYF
clone size: .; V gene: TRBV5-1; D gene: .; J gene: TRBJ2-7; CDR3 DNA: TGCGCCAGCAGCTTGGAGGGCGGGCCCTACGAGCAGTACTTC; CDR3 protein: CASSLEGGPYEQYF
clone size: few; V gene: TRBV9; D gene: TRBD1; J gene: TRBJ1-4; CDR3 DNA: TGTGCCAGCAGCCACCCAGACGGGACAGCTAATGAAAAACTGTTTTTT; CDR3 protein: CASSHPDGTANEKLFF
clone size: .; V gene: TRBV7-9; D gene: TRBD1; J gene: TRBJ2-3; CDR3 DNA: TGTGCCAGCAGCTATGGACAGGGGTCAGATACGCAGTATTTT; CDR3 protein: CASSYGQGSDTQYF
clone size: .; V gene: TRBV19; D gene: TRBD1; J gene: TRBJ2-5; CDR3 DNA: TGTGCCAGTAGTGACCCCGCACAGGGGGCGGGAGAGACCCAGTACTTC; CDR3 protein: CASSDPAQGAGETQYF
clone size: .; V gene: TRBV7-9; D gene: .; J gene: TRBJ2-7; CDR3 DNA: TGTGCCAGCAGCCTCACCGGAGAGGCCTTCGACGAGCAGTACTTC; CDR3 protein: CASSLTGEAFDEQYF
clone size: once; V gene: TRBV9; D gene: .; J gene: TRBJ1-1; CDR3 DNA: TGTGCCAGCAGCGTAGTCGGGGGGGTCACTGAAGCTTTCTTT; CDR3 protein: CASSVVGGVTEAFF
clone size: .; V gene: TRBV19; D gene: .; J gene: TRBJ1-1; CDR3 DNA: TGTGCCACCTGCGGGGTCGTGAACACTGAAGCTTTCTTT; CDR3 protein: CATCGVVNTEAFF
clone size: .; V gene: TRBV7-9; D gene: .; J gene: TRBJ2-1; CDR3 DNA: TGTGCCAGCAGCCCAAGTCTAGCAGCCTACAATGAGCAGTTCTTC; CDR3 protein: CASSPSLAAYNEQFF
clone size: .; V gene: TRBV28; D gene: .; J gene: TRBJ2-7; CDR3 DNA: TGTGCCAGCATGGCTTTCTCCTACGAGCAGTACTTC; CDR3 protein: CASMAFSYEQYF
clone size: .; V gene: TRBV19; D gene: .; J gene: TRBJ1-1; CDR3 DNA: TGTGCCAGTAGTATCGGACAGAAATTCAGGTTT; CDR3 protein: CASSIGQKFRF
clone size: .; V gene: TRBV27; D gene: .; J gene: TRBJ1-5; CDR3 DNA: TGTGCCAGCAATGGGCGAGTGCTCCCTATTCAGCCCCAGCATTTT; CDR3 protein: CASNGRVLPIQPQHF
clone size: .; V gene: TRBV19; D gene: .; J gene: TRBJ1-1; CDR3 DNA: TGTGCCAGCAGAAGGTCGGGGGAAGCTTTCTTT; CDR3 protein: CASRRSGEAFF
clone size: .; V gene: TRBV5-1; D gene: .; J gene: TRBJ1-2; CDR3 DNA: TGCGCCAGCAGCTTGGAACCGGGGGCTAACTATGGCTACACCTTC; CDR3 protein: CASSLEPGANYGYTF
clone size: few; V gene: TRBV7-6; D gene: TRBD1; J gene: TRBJ1-4; CDR3 DNA: TGTGCCAGCAGCTTAAATGGACAGGGAGGTGAAAAACTGTTTTTT; CDR3 protein: CASSLNGQGGEKLFF
clone size: .; V gene: TRBV5-5; D gene: .; J gene: TRBJ2-7; CDR3 DNA: TGTGCCAGCAGCTTGGAAGTGAGGGCCGATTCCTACGAGCAGTACTTC; CDR3 protein: CASSLEVRADSYEQYF
clone size: .; V gene: TRBV5-8; D gene: .; J gene: TRBJ2-7; CDR3 DNA: TGTGCCAGCAGCTTCCCCAGAAATACCTACGAGCAGTACTTC; CDR3 protein: CASSFPRNTYEQYF
clone size: .; V gene: TRBV6-5; D gene: .; J gene: TRBJ2-7; CDR3 DNA: TGTGCCAGCAGTTACGGGGGGGCCGGCTACGAGCAGTACTTC; CDR3 protein: CASSYGGAGYEQYF
clone size: .; V gene: TRBV28; D gene: .; J gene: TRBJ1-1; CDR3 DNA: TGTGCCAGCAGTTGGGGCTACACTGAAGCTTTCTTT; CDR3 protein: CASSWGYTEAFF
clone size: .; V gene: TRBV5-4; D gene: TRBD2; J gene: TRBJ2-5; CDR3 DNA: TGTGCCAGCAGTCGCGGGGGGAACTTAGGAGAGACCCAGTACTTC; CDR3 protein: CASSRGGNLGETQYF
clone size: .; V gene: TRBV28; D gene: TRBD1; J gene: TRBJ2-3; CDR3 DNA: TGTGCCAGCAGTTCCTTAGGGGGACAGGGTAGAGATACGCAGTATTTT; CDR3 protein: CASSSLGGQGRDTQYF
clone size: .; V gene: TRBV11-2; D gene: .; J gene: TRBJ1-1; CDR3 DNA: TGTGCCAGCAGCTTAGGAGCACGGGGTTCGACTGAAGCTTTCTTT; CDR3 protein: CASSLGARGSTEAFF
clone size: .; V gene: TRBV27; D gene: TRBD2; J gene: TRBJ2-3; CDR3 DNA: TGTGCCAGCATCAAGTACGAGACGGGAGGGCCGACAGATACGCAGTATTTT; CDR3 protein: CASIKYETGGPTDTQYF
clone size: .; V gene: TRBV4-3; D gene: .; J gene: TRBJ1-3; CDR3 DNA: TGCGCCAGCAGCCAAGATCGGCGGAAAACTGGAAACACCATATATTTT; CDR3 protein: CASSQDRRKTGNTIYF